These 12 T cell receptor beta chains originate from one sample sequenced in a study of T cell responses to AZD1222 COVID-19 vaccine. Profiling relied on immunoSEQ multiplex PCR, and the TCRdb table lists in-frame clones only, not all of them. This table holds 150,000 or so clones, approximately 90% found once. Material: peripheral blood, obtained 28 days after the second AZD1222 dose. These receptors came from an adult who received the AZD1222 COVID-19 vaccine.

The chain joins TRBV25-1 to TRBJ1-1; D is unclear. Per the germline V gene, CDR1 is MGHDK and CDR2 is SYGVNS. Trimming removed 1 base from V and 4 bases from J, with 10 bases in between. The CDR3 is 14 amino acids. The CDR3 here is CASSEWGGSTEAFF. CDR3 bases: TGTGCCAGCAGTGAATGGGGAGGAAGCACTGAAGCTTTCTTT.

The chain employs TRBV5-1 and TRBJ1-3; D is undetermined. Deletions cut 0 bases from V and 0 bases from J, with 10 bases between. Germline values: CDR1 SGHRS, CDR2 YFSETQ. The length of the CDR3 is 16 residues. The CDR3 here is CASSLGGRSSGNTIYF. The CDR3 region has the DNA TGCGCCAGCAGCTTGGGAGGCAGGAGCTCTGGAAACACCATATATTTT. Using reference TRBV5-1 and TRBJ1-3 for the parts outside the CDR3, the full variable domain is KAGVTQTPRYLIKTRGQQVTLSCSPISGHRSVSWYQQTPGQGLQFLFEYFSETQRNKGNFPGRFSGRQFSNSRSEMNVSTLELGDSALYLCASSLGGRSSGNTIYFGEGSWLTVV.

This chain joins TRBV6-6 and TRBJ1-1; TRBD1 is a possible D gene (5 bases). V was pared by 8 bases and J by 6 bases, with 19 bases between. There are 14 residues in the CDR3. CDR1 is MNHNY, CDR2 SVGAGI, per germline (reference sequence). Written as DNA, the CDR3 is TGTGCCAGCTCCCGATCCGGGGCGATTTCTGAAGCTTTCTTT. Its protein is CASSRSGAISEAFF.

This chain uses TRBV28 with TRBJ1-5, with a weak D call TRBD1 (5 bases). Germline values: CDR1 MDHEN, CDR2 SYDVKM. V lost 1 base, J lost 4 bases, and 11 bases lay in between. The CDR3 covers 15 residues. CDR3 DNA: TGTGCCAGCAGTTTATCCGGGACTCTGAATCAGCCCCAGCATTTT. Its translation: CASSLSGTLNQPQHF.

The chain is built from TRBV7-3 and TRBJ2-2; the D call may be TRBD1 or TRBD2 (5 bases each). Trimming shortened V by 5 bases and J by 2 bases, and 15 bases separated the two germline ends. Germline CDR1 SGHTA, CDR2 FQGTGA. CDR3 length: 16 residues. CDR3 nucleotide sequence: TGTGCCAGCAGCCCCACGGGGCAGCCAAACACCGGGGAGCTGTTTTTT. The encoded protein is CASSPTGQPNTGELFF.

The chain combines TRBV18 with TRBJ1-5; 9 positions agree with TRBD1. Germline-derived CDR1 and CDR2 are KGHSH and LQKENI. This CDR3 is 15 amino acids long. V trimming: 2 bases; J trimming: 3 bases; junction bases outside the gene matches: 2. In DNA, the CDR3 is TGTGCCAGCTCACCAGAACAGGGGGCCAATCAGCCCCAGCATTTT. Translation: CASSPEQGANQPQHF.

This clone was detected once. This sequence joins TRBV12-2 and TRBJ2-7; the table's D call TRBD2 went unverified against the DNA. TRBV12-2 is shown as a pseudogene. CDR3 size: 11 residues. The CDR3 coding sequence is TGTGCAAGTCGCACTGACTACGAGCAGTACTTC. This encodes CASRTDYEQYF.

The chain joins TRBV6-5 to TRBJ1-2, with a possible D match to TRBD1 (6 bases). The germline V gene has CDR1 MNHEY and CDR2 SVGAGI. V was shortened by 8 bases and J by 8 bases, with 15 bases between the two germline ends. This CDR3 has 12 amino acids. The CDR3 nucleotides read TGTGCCAGCGGTAGCAGGGGCGGCGGCTACACCTTC. Protein: CASGSRGGGYTF.

The chain has TRBV2 and TRBJ2-7, with 10 bases matching TRBD1. This CDR3 is built from 14 residues. Germline V CDR1 and CDR2: SNHLY, FYNNEI. V dropped 6 bases and J dropped 2; count of bases not matched to a gene: 4. The CDR3 loop is CASRPGQGTYEQYF. In DNA, the CDR3 is TGTGCCAGCAGACCGGGACAGGGGACCTACGAGCAGTACTTC.

The chain couples TRBV10-3 to TRBJ1-1; 7 bases are shared with TRBD1. V gave up 4 bases and J gave up 0 bases; unmatched junction bases: 5. This CDR3 has 15 amino acids. Germline assignment: CDR1 ENHRY and CDR2 SYGVKD. The chain's CDR3 is CAISGTGQMNTEAFF. In DNA, the CDR3 is TGTGCCATCAGTGGTACGGGACAGATGAACACTGAAGCTTTCTTT.

This clone was seen just once. The chain is built from TRBV19 and TRBJ2-7, with D possibly matching TRBD2 (5 bases). Trimming removed 4 bases at V and 3 bases at J, with 13 bases between. This CDR3 comprises 14 residues. Germline CDR1 LNHDA, CDR2 SQIVND (reference sequence). Written as DNA, the CDR3 is TGTGCCAGTAGTAACGGTGGCCGGGGCTACGAGCAGTACTTC. It specifies CASSNGGRGYEQYF.

This chain uses TRBV7-9 with TRBJ2-1; TRBD2 might be the D (5 bases). V was cut by 1 base and J by 8 bases, with 12 bases left in between. The CDR3 runs 14 residues. Germline CDR1 reads SEHNR; CDR2 reads FQNEAQ (reference sequence). This chain's CDR3 is CASSLESPGDEQFF. Here the CDR3 DNA reads TGTGCCAGCAGCTTAGAATCCCCCGGGGATGAGCAGTTCTTC.